Below are 27 T cell receptor beta chains sequenced from a single sample in a study of cytomegalovirus exposure and HLA in healthy donors. A multiplex PCR was run with 60 Vbeta primers and 13 Jbeta primers. Data came from immunoSEQ multiplex PCR; TCRdb stores just in-frame clones and leaves some out. The sample's table shows about 140,000 clones. The sample consisted of PBMCs. The receptor source for this set is a woman between 18 and 29 years old in good health and CMV-seronegative.

The CDR3 reads CASSPRQGAGETQYF. CDR3 DNA: TGTGCCAGCTCACCACGGCAGGGGGCAGGGGAGACCCAGTACTTC. The chain joins TRBV18 to TRBJ2-5; TRBD1 agrees at 8 bases. This CDR3 has 15 amino acids. In germline, CDR1 is KGHSH, CDR2 LQKENI. V lost 1 base, J lost 5 bases, and 6 bases stayed unmatched.

The chain combines TRBV5-4 with TRBJ1-2, with 9 nucleotides matching TRBD1. CDR3 length: 13 residues. CDR1 and CDR2 from the germline V gene are SGHNT and YYREEE (reference sequence). V was clipped by 3 bases and J by 7 bases; unmatched bases: 4. The CDR3 loop reads CASSYAGQGGYTF. CDR3 nucleotide sequence: TGTGCCAGCAGCTACGCGGGACAGGGTGGCTACACCTTC.

The rearrangement uses TRBV29-1 and TRBJ1-3; no definite D call. The CDR3 extends over 14 amino acids. Trimming took 3 bases from V and 4 from J, leaving 13 bases between them. Germline V gives CDR1 SQVTM, CDR2 ANQGSEA. CDR3 sequence: CSVDAGLGGNTIYF. The CDR3 coding sequence is TGCAGCGTTGATGCGGGTCTGGGGGGAAACACCATATATTTT.

The chain couples TRBV18 to TRBJ2-2; tentatively, D is TRBD1 (5 bases). The CDR3 is 15 amino acids. Trimming removed 3 bases at V and 1 base at J, with 9 bases between. Per germline, CDR1 KGHSH and CDR2 LQKENI. The DNA for the CDR3 is TGTGCCAGCTCACCGAGACAGATGAACACCGGGGAGCTGTTTTTT. It codes for CASSPRQMNTGELFF.

The V gene is TRBV6-5, the J gene TRBJ2-7, with D maybe TRBD2 (6 bases). In germline, CDR1 is MNHEY, CDR2 SVGAGI. Trimming pared 7 bases from V and 7 bases from J, leaving 11 bases between. This CDR3 contains 11 residues. For the CDR3, the DNA is TGTGCCAGCACGGCCCGGGGGGAGCAGTACTTC. Protein product: CASTARGEQYF.

The V and J genes are TRBV6-4 and TRBJ2-2; D might be TRBD2 (6 bases). The CDR3 length is 15 residues. The germline gives CDR1 MRHNA, CDR2 SNTAGT. Trimming took off 0 bases at V and 4 bases at J, with 9 bases between the two ends. CDR3 bases: TGTGCCAGCAGTGACTCACTGGAGGGCACCGGGGAGCTGTTTTTT. Amino acid sequence: CASSDSLEGTGELFF.

This chain joins TRBV5-5 and TRBJ1-1; D is unresolved. V was trimmed by 6 bases and J by 0 bases, leaving 18 bases between them. This CDR3 is 16 amino acids long. The germline V gene has CDR1 SGHKS and CDR2 YYEKEE (reference sequence). CDR3 region: CASTPRGSGLNTEAFF. CDR3 DNA sequence: TGTGCCAGCACCCCCCGGGGTTCCGGCCTGAACACTGAAGCTTTCTTT.

The gene calls are TRBV5-1 and TRBJ1-2; TRBD1 matches 8 bases. This CDR3 is built from 15 residues. After removal of 5 bases from V and 3 bases from J, the junction contained 9 bases not matched to a gene. The germline V gene encodes CDR1 SGHRS and CDR2 YFSETQ. The CDR3 DNA follows: TGCGCCAGCAGGAAGCAGGGGGCGATAGACTATGGCTACACCTTC. Its protein product is CASRKQGAIDYGYTF.

The chain combines TRBV4-3 with TRBJ1-5; no clear D. Germline V gene data show CDR1 as LGHNA and CDR2 as YSLEER. The V gene lost 0 bases and the J gene lost 2 bases, with 11 bases spanning the gap. The CDR3 runs 16 residues. As DNA, the CDR3 is TGCGCCAGCAGCCAAGATGCTCTCGGGGGCAATCAGCCCCAGCATTTT. It translates to CASSQDALGGNQPQHF.

The rearrangement uses TRBV27 and TRBJ2-5; TRBD2 might be the D (7 bases). Gene TRBJ2-7 matches the end of the DNA better, so the J call may be wrong. The CDR3 covers 14 residues. The germline gives CDR1 MNHEY, CDR2 SMNVEV (reference sequence). The CDR3 sequence: CASSLWGGHYEQYF. The CDR3 DNA is TGTGCCAGCAGTTTATGGGGGGGACACTACGAGCAGTACTTC.

The chain has TRBV5-1 and TRBJ1-4; TRBD1 matches 8 bases. Trimming took 4 bases from V and 8 from J; bases not matched to a gene: 7. Germline-derived CDR1 and CDR2 are SGHRS and YFSETQ. The CDR3 has 14 amino acids. The CDR3 region is CASSPQGAEEKLFF. CDR3 bases: TGCGCCAGCAGCCCCCAGGGGGCAGAGGAAAAACTGTTTTTT.

The V and J genes are TRBV19 and TRBJ2-7, with TRBD1 matching 10 bases. Trimming cost V 5 bases and J 5 bases; bases outside gene matches: 6. The length of the CDR3 is 14 residues. The germline gives CDR1 LNHDA, CDR2 SQIVND (reference sequence). The CDR3 DNA reads as TGTGCCAGTAGTGCCTCGACAGGGGGCAACGAGCAGTACGTC. This gives the protein CASSASTGGNEQYV.

V and J are TRBV5-4 and TRBJ1-3, with 10 nucleotides matching TRBD1. The V segment lost 4 bases and the J segment 2 bases; nucleotides outside the gene matches: 9. Germline V lookup: CDR1 SGHNT, CDR2 YYREEE (reference sequence). The CDR3 covers 17 residues. The CDR3 DNA reads as TGTGCCAGCAGCAAGGACCCGGGACAGGGGACTGGAAACACCATATATTTT. It encodes CASSKDPGQGTGNTIYF. Looking up the rest from reference TRBV5-4 and TRBJ1-3 gives the full variable domain: ETGVTQSPTHLIKTRGQQVTLRCSSQSGHNTVSWYQQALGQGPQFIFQYYREEENGRGNFPPRFSGLQFPNYSSELNVNALELDDSALYLCASSKDPGQGTGNTIYFGEGSWLTVV.

The rearrangement uses TRBV4-1 and TRBJ1-2; 8 bases map to TRBD1. The CDR3 totals 14 residues. Looked up from germline, CDR1 is MGHRA and CDR2 is YSYEKL. V lost 3 bases and J lost 5; bases outside the gene matches: 5. The CDR3 spells CASSHPTGEYGYTF. The DNA of the CDR3 is TGCGCCAGCAGCCATCCGACAGGGGAATATGGCTACACCTTC.

This rearrangement joins TRBV4-2 to TRBJ2-7; 7 nucleotides match TRBD2. The junction had 5 bases not matched to a gene; V was cut back by 1 base and J by 2 bases. CDR3 length: 15 amino acids. Per the germline V gene, CDR1 is LGHNA and CDR2 is YNFKEQ. CDR3 DNA: TGTGCCAGCAGCCAAGCCCTGGGAGGGACCTACGAGCAGTACGTC. Encoded protein: CASSQALGGTYEQYV.

The chain has TRBV7-9 and TRBJ2-2; TRBD1 matches 7 bases. This CDR3 has 15 residues. Trimming at V came to 6 bases and at J to 3 bases, leaving 7 bases not matched to a gene. The germline V gene encodes CDR1 SEHNR and CDR2 FQNEAQ (reference sequence). The CDR3, as DNA: TGTGCCAGCAGACCTCGACAGGGAGACACCGGGGAGCTGTTTTTT. Its translation is CASRPRQGDTGELFF.

A word on this clone: This same CDR3 is encoded by further DNA sequences in the sample. The chain links TRBV29-1 to TRBJ1-2; D possibly corresponds to TRBD1 (5 bases). V lost 4 bases and J 4 bases, leaving 10 bases between the germline ends. The CDR3 spans 12 residues. CDR1 SQVTM and CDR2 ANQGSEA come from the germline V gene. The CDR3 region is CSVGGEGYGYTF. The CDR3 bases are TGCAGCGTTGGGGGGGAAGGCTATGGCTACACCTTC.

The chain uses TRBV9 and TRBJ1-1, with TRBD1 matching over 10 bases. In germline, CDR1 is SGDLS, CDR2 YYNGEE. There are 15 residues in the CDR3. The ends lost 1 base at V and 6 bases at J; junction bases unmatched: 6. CDR3 sequence reads: CASSVSGGQGAEAFF. The CDR3 DNA reads as TGTGCCAGCAGCGTATCAGGAGGACAGGGGGCTGAAGCTTTCTTT. Based on the CDR3 plus reference TRBV9 and TRBJ1-1, the full variable domain is DSGVTQTPKHLITATGQRVTLRCSPRSGDLSVYWYQQSLDQGLQFLIQYYNGEERAKGNILERFSAQQFPDLHSELNLSSLELGDSALYFCASSVSGGQGAEAFFGQGTRLTVV.

V usage is TRBV15 and J usage is TRBJ1-1; D is undetermined. CDR1 is LNHNV and CDR2 is YYDKDF in the germline V gene (reference sequence). This CDR3 has 15 amino acids. The V end was cut by 8 bases, the J end by 11 bases, with 27 bases between. CDR3 coding DNA: TGTGCCACCGCTATCGGCGGGCATTCATCCAGTCCGGCTTTCTTT. This gives the protein CATAIGGHSSSPAFF.

The rearrangement links TRBV6-1 to TRBJ1-2; no firm D call. Germline assignment: CDR1 MNHNS and CDR2 SASEGT. The CDR3 extends over 12 amino acids. Trimming removed 3 bases at V and 4 bases at J, with 6 bases between. The chain's CDR3 is CASSDLGYGYTF. The CDR3 DNA is TGTGCCAGCAGTGACCTAGGCTATGGCTACACCTTC.

The CDR3 region is CASSGEGNTEAFF. DNA of the CDR3: TGTGCCAGCAGTGGCGAGGGGAACACTGAAGCTTTCTTT. The V call is TRBV2, the J call TRBJ1-1; D not certain. Trimming took 4 bases from V and 1 from J, leaving 7 bases between them. The CDR3 has 13 amino acids. CDR1 and CDR2 from the germline V gene are SNHLY and FYNNEI.

The J gene is TRBJ1-1, the V gene TRBV2; weak D call: TRBD1 (6 bases). From germline, CDR1 is SNHLY and CDR2 FYNNEI. Between the trimmed V and J ends, which lost 5 bases and 2 bases, there was a span of 12 bases. This CDR3 region has 14 residues. The CDR3 nucleotides read TGTGCCAGCAGTCCGGGACAACATAACACTGAAGCTTTCTTT. It encodes CASSPGQHNTEAFF.

The chain employs TRBV28 and TRBJ2-1; 10 nucleotides line up with TRBD2. The CDR3 loop spans 14 amino acids. CDR1 is MDHEN and CDR2 is SYDVKM in the germline V gene. J was trimmed by 10 bases and V by 2 bases; bases with no gene match: 5. The CDR3: CASSLRLAGEEQFF. CDR3 DNA: TGTGCCAGCAGTTTAAGGCTAGCGGGAGAGGAGCAGTTCTTC.

V gene TRBV4-2 combines with J gene TRBJ2-6; 10 positions match TRBD1. Looked up from germline, CDR1 is LGHNA and CDR2 is YNFKEQ. V lost 1 base, J lost 0 bases, and 0 bases stayed unmatched. The CDR3 length is 17 residues. The CDR3 DNA sequence: TGTGCCAGCAGCCAAGGGGACAGGGGCTCTGGGGCCAACGTCCTGACTTTC. Amino acid sequence: CASSQGDRGSGANVLTF.

J is TRBJ2-2 and V is TRBV2, with D maybe TRBD1 (6 bases). Trimming took 7 bases from V and 6 from J, leaving 15 bases between them. The germline V gene encodes CDR1 SNHLY and CDR2 FYNNEI. The length of the CDR3 is 14 residues. Here the CDR3 DNA reads TGTGCCAGCACTGGGACACCTAACCCCGGGGAGCTGTTTTTT. Translated, it gives CASTGTPNPGELFF.

CDR3 loop: CASSMAGRGSYSTDTQYF. CDR3 bases: TGTGCCAGTAGTATGGCTGGGCGTGGATCCTATAGCACAGATACGCAGTATTTT. This rearrangement joins TRBV19 to TRBJ2-3; D remains unclear. Per the germline V gene, CDR1 is LNHDA and CDR2 is SQIVND (reference sequence). Trimming removed 3 bases at V and 0 bases at J, with 19 bases between. This CDR3 spans 18 amino acids.

The chain has TRBV28 and TRBJ2-7; no definite D call. This CDR3 has 12 amino acids. Trimming removed 6 bases from V and 4 bases from J, with 10 bases in between. Germline V gives CDR1 MDHEN, CDR2 SYDVKM. CDR3 region: CASSSLLYEQYF. CDR3 DNA: TGTGCCAGCAGCTCGTTGTTATACGAGCAGTACTTC.